This T cell receptor beta chain was recorded in a study of vaccination and CD4 T cells after COVID-19. Study-level results: Convalescent patients gained a median 86.3% of their reactive clones only post-vaccination.

In this sample, this clonotype turned up a few times. As yet, its antigen is unknown. The assay that was used to sequence DNA from cultured CD4+ T cells was the Oncomine TCR Beta short-read assay. Genomic DNA was extracted from cultured CD4+ T cells. TCRdb itself ran the PCR reads through MiXCR, one entry per CDR3 protein. The sample gives approximately 9,000 distinct CDR3 sequences, under 40% of which show up once; approximately 20% is in the top ten. Treatment meaning: 10-day PBMC culture with coronavirus spike peptide pools or control peptides (ViraFEST assay). Gathered ahead of the COVID-19 pandemic (2011-2018) were the CD4+ T cells of the unexposed donor. ViraFEST sequenced TCRs after peptide-pool expansion of antigen-specific T cells. With around 10 ug/ml peptide pools and around 9 IU/ml IL-2, PBMCs were cultured at some 2.2 million per well. Sequencing was performed on CD4+ T cells from blood, cultured in vitro. This receptor was obtained from a human donor in good health.

The CDR3 sequence is CASTQTQSSYNEQFF. CDR3 in DNA: TGTGCCAGCACCCAAACTCAGAGCTCCTACAATGAGCAGTTCTTC. J is TRBJ2-1 and V is TRBV28; D is unresolved. The germline V gene encodes CDR1 MDHEN and CDR2 SYDVKM. V was cut by 7 bases and J by 0 bases, with 13 bases left in between. The CDR3 has 15 amino acids. Full variable domain (remainder filled in from reference TRBV28 and TRBJ2-1): DVKVTQSSRYLVKRTGEKVFLECVQDMDHENMFWYRQDPGLGLRLIYFSYDVKMKEKGDIPEGYSVSREKKERFSLILESASTNQTSMYLCASTQTQSSYNEQFFGPGTRLTVL.